This T cell receptor beta chain came from a study of T cell changes during pregnancy in multiple sclerosis. The table came from immunoSEQ multiplex PCR; TCRdb's copy has only in-frame clones and leaves some out. The sample includes fewer than 60,000 clones, around 92% seen only once; the top ten take about 0.6%. Trimming removed 0 bases from V and 3 bases from J; junction bases left unmatched: 5. CDR1 and CDR2 (germline): MGHRA, YSYEKL. The length of the CDR3 is 15 residues. The sequence was obtained from a female donor with multiple sclerosis, enrolled in a pregnancy study. Source: CD4+ T cells from peripheral blood mononuclear cells, taken after pregnancy. The chain combines TRBV4-1 with TRBJ2-7; 7 bases align to TRBD1. The CDR3 DNA follows: TGCGCCAGCAGCCAAGAGCCAGACAGGGTCTACGAGCAGTACTTC. Encoded protein: CASSQEPDRVYEQYF.